This T cell receptor (beta chain) originates from a study of cytomegalovirus exposure and HLA in healthy donors. A word on this clone: What it recognizes is unknown.

Study-wide results and limits: In vitro confirmation showed three CMV-associated chains to be CMV antigen specific.

V dropped 7 bases and J dropped 6 bases, with 13 bases sitting between them. The CDR3 spans 13 residues. Germline V lookup: CDR1 MNHNS, CDR2 SASEGT. The data were produced by immunoSEQ multiplex PCR, yet TCRdb's version contains in-frame clones alone and is incomplete. The sample holds over 150,000 clones; 75% to 85% are singletons and the top ten take around an eighth. V gene TRBV6-1 combines with J gene TRBJ1-5; tentatively, D is TRBD1 (5 bases). Sequencing was performed on PBMCs. The origin of this receptor is a woman under 40 in good health and CMV-seropositive. The CDR3 DNA reads as TGTGCCAGCACCGAAGGGGTTACTCAGCCCCAGCATTTT. Translated: CASTEGVTQPQHF.